This TCR beta chain was sequenced for a study of OX40 agonist ivuxolimab in advanced cancers. From germline, CDR1 is LGHNA and CDR2 YSLEER. The CDR3 extends over 20 amino acids. V lost 0 bases, J lost 6 bases, and 30 bases lay in between. TCRdb's copy holds only in-frame clones and misses some; the assay was immunoSEQ multiplex PCR. The table shows tens of thousands of clones, with 60% to 80% occurring only once. The source is an adult with an advanced solid tumor such as melanoma, head and neck, liver or kidney cancer. The rearrangement uses TRBV4-3 and TRBJ2-7; D unclear. The sample here was CD4+ or CD8+ T cells sorted from blood, taken in a trial of the OX40 agonist ivuxolimab. The CDR3 bases are TGCGCCAGCAGCCAAGACTATGACTTCTCCGAAAAAGGGCCAAGAGGCGAGCAGTACTTC. It specifies CASSQDYDFSEKGPRGEQYF.